The rows below give T cell receptor beta chains drawn from one sample of a study of T cell responses to AZD1222 COVID-19 vaccine. The repertoire was sequenced with immunoSEQ multiplex PCR; TCRdb's copy has only in-frame clones and lacks some. The top ten clones hold 13% to 15% of a sample with about 120,000 clones, approximately 90% of them seen once. Specimen: peripheral blood, collected on day 0 of AZD1222 vaccination. Every receptor here comes from an adult in good health. CDR3s include the opening cysteine and the closing phenylalanine or tryptophan. A D gene is named only where the DNA matches it firmly. Not all rows give a size; the values are once, few, many and, for expanded clones, a class.

TRBV7-9	-	TRBJ2-2	-	TGTGCCAGCAGCCCACCGACAGAGATAGACACCGGGGAGCTGTTTTTT	CASSPPTEIDTGELFF
TRBV7-9	-	TRBJ1-1	-	TGTGCCAGCAGCCCGGATGGGGGGGGCGGCACTGAAGCTTTCTTT	CASSPDGGGGTEAFF
TRBV7-2	-	TRBJ2-7	TRBD2	TGTGCCAGCAGCTACGGGACTACATCCTACGAGCAGTACTTC	CASSYGTTSYEQYF
TRBV5-1	-	TRBJ2-2	TRBD2	TGCGCCAGCAGCCAATTAGCGGGAGGCGCGTACACCGGGGAGCTGTTTTTT	CASSQLAGGAYTGELFF
TRBV29-1	-	TRBJ1-2	-	TGCAGCGTTGAAGATGGGCGGGGTGTTGGCTACACCTTC	CSVEDGRGVGYTF
TRBV5-1	-	TRBJ1-4	-	TGCGCCAGCAGCCTGGCCCGGTGGAATGAAAAACTGTTTTTT	CASSLARWNEKLFF
TRBV9	-	TRBJ2-3	-	TGTGCCAGCAGCGTAGGGGGCCTGGCAGATACGCAGTATTTT	CASSVGGLADTQYF
TRBV6-5	once	TRBJ1-5	-	TGTGCCAGCAGCCGTCGGACAGAATTGCAGCCCCAGCATTTT	CASSRRTELQPQHF
TRBV5-1	-	TRBJ2-1	TRBD2	TGCGCCAGTAAGCGGGGGGGCGACAATGAGCAGTTCTTC	CASKRGGDNEQFF
TRBV3-1/TRBV3-2	-	TRBJ1-2	-	TGTGCCAGCAGCCAAGACGAAGCAGGAGGCCCGTATGGCTACACCTTC	CASSQDEAGGPYGYTF
TRBV6-2/TRBV6-3	-	TRBJ1-1	-	TGTGCCAGCAGCATAACCGGACACATACTGAACACTGAAGCTTTCTTT	CASSITGHILNTEAFF
TRBV11-2	-	TRBJ1-1	-	TGTGCCAGCAGCCCCCCCACATGGTCCAACACTGAAGCTTTCTTT	CASSPPTWSNTEAFF
TRBV11-3	-	TRBJ1-3	TRBD1	TGTGCCAGCAGCTTAGCCATAAGGGGGCCTGGAAACACCATATATTTT	CASSLAIRGPGNTIYF
TRBV23-1	-	TRBJ1-5	-	TGCGCCAGCAGTCATTTAGAGACAGGCCGATTAACTTATAGCAATCAGCCCCAGCATTTT	CASSHLETGRLTYSNQPQHF
TRBV12-3/TRBV12-4	-	TRBJ1-1	-	TGTGCCAGCAGCCCCTTAGTTCACACTGAAGCTTTCTTT	CASSPLVHTEAFF
TRBV3-1/TRBV3-2	-	TRBJ1-3	TRBD1	TGTGCCAGCAGCCAAGCGGGACAGGGACTCGGAAACACCATATATTTT	CASSQAGQGLGNTIYF
TRBV21-1	-	TRBJ2-7	-	TGTGCCAGCAGCAATCGAGGGCGTCACGGAAGACTAGCGGGAGGGCCCAACTCCTACGAGCAGTACTTC	CASSNRGRHGRLAGGPNSYEQYF
TRBV7-2	-	TRBJ2-4	-	TGTGCCAGCAGCTTAGACGCGCGAGACATTCAGTACTTC	CASSLDARDIQYF
TRBV29-1	-	TRBJ1-2	-	TGCAGCGTTCCCACACTGAGAACTCCAGGCTACACCTTC	CSVPTLRTPGYTF
TRBV6-2/TRBV6-3	few	TRBJ2-4	-	TGTGCCAGCAGTTACTCGATTGTTGGCAGGACGGGGGTAGCCAAAAACATTCAGTACTTC	CASSYSIVGRTGVAKNIQYF
TRBV4-1	-	TRBJ2-7	TRBD1	TGCGCCAGCAGCCAAGCTGGGGGACAGGGTTGGTACGAGCAGTACTTC	CASSQAGGQGWYEQYF
TRBV5-4	-	TRBJ1-1	-	TGTGCCAGCAGCTTGGGTGCCGGGATGAACACTGAAGCTTTCTTT	CASSLGAGMNTEAFF
TRBV10-3	-	TRBJ2-5	TRBD2	TGTGCCATCCGGTCGGGGGGGCCACAAGAGACCCAGTACTTC	CAIRSGGPQETQYF